This T cell receptor beta chain was sequenced for a study of blood T cell repertoires in COVID-19. Study at large: Whether acute or convalescent, the COVID-19 samples came from the United States, Italy and Spain.

CDR3 length: 14 residues. Trimming cost V 3 bases and J 11 bases; bases outside gene matches: 11. Germline CDR1 and CDR2: DFQATT and SNEGSKA (reference sequence). The method was immunoSEQ multiplex PCR; TCRdb's version includes in-frame clones alone and lacks a portion of them. The sample has approximately 100,000 clones; approximately 81% are singletons. The chain carries TRBV20-1 and TRBJ1-5; 9 nucleotides align to TRBD1. Input material: peripheral blood. The clonotype comes from a man between 60 and 70 years old with acute or convalescent COVID-19. CDR3 DNA: TGCAGTGCTAGTACAGGGGGCAAGATCAGTACCCAGCATTTT. Translated, it gives CSASTGGKISTQHF.